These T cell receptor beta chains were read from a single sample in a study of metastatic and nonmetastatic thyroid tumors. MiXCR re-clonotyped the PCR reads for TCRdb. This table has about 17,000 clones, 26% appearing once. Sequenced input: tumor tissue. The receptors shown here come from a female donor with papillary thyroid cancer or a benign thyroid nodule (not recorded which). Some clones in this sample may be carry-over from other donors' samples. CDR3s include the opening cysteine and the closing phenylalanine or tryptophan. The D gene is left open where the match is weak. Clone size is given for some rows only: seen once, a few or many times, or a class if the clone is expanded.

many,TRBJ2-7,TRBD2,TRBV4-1,CASSHRTSGSMNEQYF,TGCGCCAGCAGCCACCGGACTAGCGGGAGTATGAACGAGCAGTACTTC
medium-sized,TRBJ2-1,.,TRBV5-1,CASSLSQNEQFF,TGCGCCAGCAGCTTGTCTCAGAATGAGCAGTTCTTC
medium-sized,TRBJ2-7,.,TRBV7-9,CASSSRQLYEQYF,TGTGCCAGCAGCAGCCGACAGCTCTACGAGCAGTACTTC
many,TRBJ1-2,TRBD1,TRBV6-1,CASSPGGNYGYTF,TGTGCCAGCAGTCCAGGGGGTAACTATGGCTACACCTTC
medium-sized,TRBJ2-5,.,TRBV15,CATSTRTGGETQYF,TGTGCCACCAGCACCCGGACTGGCGGGGAGACCCAGTACTTC
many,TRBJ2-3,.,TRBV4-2,CASSPQGMVDTQYF,TGTGCCAGCAGCCCGCAGGGGATGGTAGATACGCAGTATTTT
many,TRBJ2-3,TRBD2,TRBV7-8,CASSLVSGGKDTQYF,TGTGCCAGCAGCTTAGTAAGCGGGGGAAAGGATACGCAGTATTTT
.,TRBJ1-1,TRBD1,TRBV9,CASSVGHRTGLAFF,TGTGCCAGCAGCGTAGGCCATCGGACAGGTTTAGCTTTCTTT
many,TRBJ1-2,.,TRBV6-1,CASSPWVEANYGYTF,TGTGCCAGCAGCCCTTGGGTGGAGGCTAACTATGGCTACACCTTC
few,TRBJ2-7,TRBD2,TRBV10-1,CASRLAGVRYEQYF,TGCGCCAGCAGACTAGCGGGAGTACGCTACGAGCAGTACTTC
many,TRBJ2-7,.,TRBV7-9,CASSLVSYREEQYF,TGTGCCAGCAGCTTAGTATCGTACAGGGAAGAGCAGTACTTC
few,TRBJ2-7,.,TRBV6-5,CASTFTGTANYEQYF,TGTGCCAGCACTTTCACCGGGACGGCGAATTACGAGCAGTACTTC
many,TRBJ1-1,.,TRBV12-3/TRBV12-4,CASSLGHVLLNTEAFF,TGTGCCAGCAGCCTAGGACACGTCTTATTGAACACTGAAGCTTTCTTT
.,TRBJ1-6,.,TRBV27,CASSFNMNSPLHF,TGTGCCAGCAGTTTCAACATGAATTCACCCCTCCACTTT
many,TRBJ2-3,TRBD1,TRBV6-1,CASSERAGGADTQYF,TGTGCCAGCAGTGAACGGGCAGGGGGCGCAGATACGCAGTATTTT
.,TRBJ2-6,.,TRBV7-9,CASSSLTGANVLTF,TGTGCCAGCAGCTCCCTAACTGGGGCCAACGTCCTGACTTTC
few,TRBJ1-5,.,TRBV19,CASSPRLAGEDTQHF,TGTGCCAGTAGTCCCAGACTAGCGGGAGAAGATACGCAGCATTTT
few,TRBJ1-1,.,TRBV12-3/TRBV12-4,CASILGHVLLNTEAFF,TGTGCCAGCATCTTAGGACACGTCTTATTGAACACTGAAGCTTTCTTT
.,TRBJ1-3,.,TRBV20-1,CSAKGGVSGNTIYF,TGCAGTGCTAAAGGCGGGGTCTCTGGAAACACCATATATTTT
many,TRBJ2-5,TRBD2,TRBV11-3,CASSLDLAGEETQYF,TGTGCCAGCAGCTTAGATCTAGCGGGAGAAGAGACCCAGTACTTC
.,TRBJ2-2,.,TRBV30,CAWSDNTGELFF,TGTGCCTGGAGTGATAACACCGGGGAGCTGTTTTTT
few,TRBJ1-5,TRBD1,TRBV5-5,CASSEDRQGPNQPQHF,TGTGCCAGCAGCGAGGATCGACAGGGCCCCAATCAGCCCCAGCATTTT
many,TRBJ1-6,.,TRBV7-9,CASSRGNSPLHF,TGTGCCAGCAGCAGGGGAAATTCACCCCTCCACTTT
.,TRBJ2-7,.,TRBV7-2,CASTAWGGGSYEQYF,TGTGCCAGCACAGCTTGGGGGGGCGGGAGTTACGAGCAGTACTTC
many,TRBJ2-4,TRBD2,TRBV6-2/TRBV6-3,CASSLGLAGPTAGGF,TGTGCCAGCAGCCTGGGACTAGCGGGGCCAACCGCGGGGGGTTTC
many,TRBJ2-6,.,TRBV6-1,CASREGQFGANVLTF,TGTGCCAGCAGGGAGGGACAGTTTGGGGCCAACGTCCTGACTTTC
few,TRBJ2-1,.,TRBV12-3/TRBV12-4,CASTLAWRNNEQFF,TGTGCCAGCACCTTAGCTTGGCGTAACAATGAGCAGTTCTTC
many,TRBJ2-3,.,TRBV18,CASSRSSPHNTQYF,TGTGCCAGCTCTCGGAGTAGTCCTCATAATACGCAGTATTTT
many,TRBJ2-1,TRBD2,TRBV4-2,CASSLHGLDGGDEQFF,TGTGCCAGCAGCCTCCACGGACTAGACGGGGGGGATGAGCAGTTCTTC
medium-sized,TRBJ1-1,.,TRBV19,CASTANVATEAFF,TGTGCCAGCACTGCCAATGTGGCCACTGAAGCTTTCTTT
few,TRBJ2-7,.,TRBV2,CASIRDMGSSEYF,TGTGCCAGCATTCGGGACATGGGTTCTAGTGAGTACTTC
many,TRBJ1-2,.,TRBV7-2,CASSLGQGNYGYTF,TGTGCCAGCAGCTTAGGGCAGGGGAACTATGGCTACACCTTC
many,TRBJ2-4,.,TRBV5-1,CASSLGVENIQYF,TGCGCCAGCAGCTTGGGTGTAGAAAACATTCAGTACTTC
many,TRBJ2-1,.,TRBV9,CASSVATDPYNEQFF,TGTGCCAGCAGCGTAGCGACGGACCCCTACAATGAGCAGTTCTTC
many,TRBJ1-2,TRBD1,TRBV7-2,CASSLTGEGYTF,TGTGCCAGCAGCTTGACAGGGGAAGGCTACACCTTC
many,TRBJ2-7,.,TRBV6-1,CASRDLEKRNEQYF,TGTGCCAGCAGGGACCTTGAGAAGAGGAACGAGCAGTACTTC
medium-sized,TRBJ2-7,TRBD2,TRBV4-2,CASSQGPASGTYEQYF,TGTGCCAGCAGCCAAGGGCCGGCTAGCGGGACCTACGAGCAGTACTTC
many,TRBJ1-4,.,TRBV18,CASSPGPNEKLFF,TGTGCCAGCTCACCAGGGCCCAATGAAAAACTGTTTTTT
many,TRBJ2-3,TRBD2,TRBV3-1,CASSGLAGIDTQYF,TGTGCCAGCAGCGGACTAGCGGGGATAGATACGCAGTATTTT
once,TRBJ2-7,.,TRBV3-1,CASSPTSSSYEQYF,TGTGCCAGCAGCCCAACTAGCTCTTCCTACGAGCAGTACTTC
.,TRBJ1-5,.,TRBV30,CAWSRGHQPQHF,TGTGCCTGGAGTAGGGGACATCAGCCCCAGCATTTT